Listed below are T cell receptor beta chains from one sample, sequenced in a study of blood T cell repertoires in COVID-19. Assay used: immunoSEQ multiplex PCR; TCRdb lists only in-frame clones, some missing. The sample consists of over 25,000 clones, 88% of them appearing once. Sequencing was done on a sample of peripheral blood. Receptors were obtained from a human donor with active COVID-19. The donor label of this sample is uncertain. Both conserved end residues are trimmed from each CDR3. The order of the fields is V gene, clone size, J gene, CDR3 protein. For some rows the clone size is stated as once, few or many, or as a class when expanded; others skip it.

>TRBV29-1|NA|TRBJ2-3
SVGFASGGGTQY
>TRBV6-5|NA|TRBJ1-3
ASRRDRGSGNTIY
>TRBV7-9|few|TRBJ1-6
ASSLGQGGNSPLH
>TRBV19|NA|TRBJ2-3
ASSTLRGAGPDTQY
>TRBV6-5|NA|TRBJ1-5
ASSYFAVDEPQH
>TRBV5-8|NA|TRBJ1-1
ASSLYLGAETEAF
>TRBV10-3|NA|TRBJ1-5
AISESRDGQPQH
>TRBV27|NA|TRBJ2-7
ASSFEAGVGYEQY
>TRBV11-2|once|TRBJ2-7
ASSFYVSPYEQY
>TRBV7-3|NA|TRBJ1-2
ASSYGGNYGYT
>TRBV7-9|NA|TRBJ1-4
ASSPGTGSLSNEKLF
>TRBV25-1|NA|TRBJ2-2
ASSEYWPGQGGSELF
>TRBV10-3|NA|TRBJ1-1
ATAAGADTEAF
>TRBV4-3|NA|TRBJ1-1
ASSQDLSTVDTEAF
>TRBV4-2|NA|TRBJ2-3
ASSQGLAGLGTDTQY
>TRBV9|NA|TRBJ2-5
ASSLGTSGGMETQY
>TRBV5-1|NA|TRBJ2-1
ASSLLAEYNEQF
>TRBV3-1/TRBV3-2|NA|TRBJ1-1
ASRGGTEAF
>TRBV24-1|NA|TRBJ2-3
ATSDLMTASTDTQY
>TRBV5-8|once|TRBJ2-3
ASRIPGLHTDTQY
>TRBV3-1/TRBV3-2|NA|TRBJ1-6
ASSQPPGTGSSPLH
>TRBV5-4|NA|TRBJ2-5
ASSLGTGQRTQY
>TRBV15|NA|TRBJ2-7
ATSRGRQGPYEQY
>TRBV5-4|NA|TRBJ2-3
ASSLAASTDTQY
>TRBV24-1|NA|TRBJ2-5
ATSDPQGYQETQY
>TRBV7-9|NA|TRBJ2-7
ASSPTRLAGGDYEQY
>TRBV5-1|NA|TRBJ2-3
ASSGRDRAADTQY
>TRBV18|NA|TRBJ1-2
ASSSADSGVWRYT
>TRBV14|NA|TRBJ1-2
ASSQDIGGDRNYGYT
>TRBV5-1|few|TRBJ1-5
ASSLTGGNNQPQH
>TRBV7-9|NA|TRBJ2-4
ASSLGGSINIQY
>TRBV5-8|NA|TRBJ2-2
ASSFTLVRGNTGELF
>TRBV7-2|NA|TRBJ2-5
ASSFQLAGGRETQY
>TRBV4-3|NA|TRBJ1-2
ASSQGSGNGYT
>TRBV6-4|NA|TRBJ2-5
ASSGRGGTQY